These 29 T cell receptor beta chains came from one sample sequenced in a study of cytomegalovirus exposure and HLA in healthy donors. Primers: 60 Vbeta forward and 13 Jbeta reverse. The method was immunoSEQ multiplex PCR; TCRdb's version includes in-frame clones alone and lacks a portion of them. Here the sample spans 220,000 or so clones, about 72% being singletons. The sample comprised PBMCs. The receptor set was obtained from a male donor in good health and CMV-seronegative.

The rearrangement links TRBV28 to TRBJ2-7; D is unclear. V shed 5 bases and J shed 2 bases, with 4 bases lying between them. The CDR3 loop spans 11 amino acids. The germline CDR1 and CDR2 sequences are MDHEN and SYDVKM. The CDR3 sequence: CASSVTYEQYF. DNA of the CDR3: TGTGCCAGCAGTGTCACCTACGAGCAGTACTTC.

The DNA for the CDR3 is TGTGCCAGCAGTTCGGTCACTAATCAGCCCCAGCATTTT. It codes for CASSSVTNQPQHF. V usage is TRBV6-5 and J usage is TRBJ1-5; D gene uncertain. Germline V gene lookup returns CDR1 MNHEY and CDR2 SVGAGI. Trimming pared 4 bases from V and 4 bases from J, leaving 8 bases between. The CDR3 runs 13 residues.

The chain links TRBV11-2 to TRBJ1-2; no clear D. This CDR3 is 11 amino acids long. V lost 3 bases, J lost 8 bases, and 7 bases lay in between. The germline CDR1 and CDR2 sequences are SGHAT and FQNNGV. The CDR3 here is CASSFRSGYTF. The CDR3 DNA is TGTGCCAGCAGCTTTCGTAGCGGCTACACCTTC.

The V call is TRBV29-1, the J call TRBJ2-5; 11 bases are shared with TRBD2. The J call may be incorrect, as the DNA end agrees better with TRBJ2-7. The CDR3 totals 14 residues. The germline V gene encodes CDR1 SQVTM and CDR2 ANQGSEA. As DNA, the CDR3 is TGCAGCGTTGAAGACCTAGCGGGAGGCTACGAGCAGTACTTC. It encodes CSVEDLAGGYEQYF.

The CDR3 DNA follows: TGTGCCGCACAGCACACCGGGGAGCTGTTTTTT. Translation gives CAAQHTGELFF. The chain uses TRBV28 and TRBJ2-2; D is ambiguous. This CDR3 has 11 amino acids. Germline CDR1 is MDHEN and CDR2 is SYDVKM. The V end lost 11 bases, the J end lost 3 bases, and 7 bases lay between the germline ends.

The chain combines TRBV5-1 with TRBJ2-7, with 8 bases identical to TRBD2. The germline CDR1 and CDR2 sequences are SGHRS and YFSETQ. The CDR3 totals 14 residues. V lost 2 bases, J lost 6 bases, and 7 bases stayed unmatched. The CDR3: CASSLPGLESEQYF. The CDR3 DNA reads TGCGCCAGCAGCTTACCGGGACTAGAAAGCGAGCAGTACTTC. The entire variable domain, with the rest obtained from reference TRBV5-1 and TRBJ2-7, is as follows: KAGVTQTPRYLIKTRGQQVTLSCSPISGHRSVSWYQQTPGQGLQFLFEYFSETQRNKGNFPGRFSGRQFSNSRSEMNVSTLELGDSALYLCASSLPGLESEQYFGPGTRLTVT.

V usage is TRBV10-1 and J usage is TRBJ2-2; 7 bases align to TRBD1. With 5 bases clipped from V and 0 bases from J, the junction kept 9 bases outside the gene matches. Germline CDR1 and CDR2: WNHNN and SYGVQD (reference sequence). This CDR3 spans 17 amino acids. The CDR3 protein is CASSPSVGTANTGELFF. Here the CDR3 DNA reads TGCGCCAGCAGTCCCTCCGTGGGGACAGCGAACACCGGGGAGCTGTTTTTT.

This chain joins TRBV6-5 and TRBJ2-7, with D tentatively TRBD2 (6 bases). The V end lost 7 bases, the J end lost 4 bases, and 14 bases lay between the germline ends. Per the germline V gene, CDR1 is MNHEY and CDR2 is SVGAGI. This CDR3 region has 13 residues. This chain's CDR3 is CASTSTRGYEQYF. The CDR3 coding sequence is TGTGCCAGCACGTCGACTAGGGGATACGAGCAGTACTTC.

This rearrangement joins TRBV6-5 to TRBJ1-2, with TRBD1 matching 8 bases. The CDR3 loop spans 12 amino acids. Germline V gene data show CDR1 as MNHEY and CDR2 as SVGAGI. Trimming removed 7 bases from V and 9 bases from J; junction bases left unmatched: 7. The CDR3 loop reads CASTTDRASYTF. Written as DNA, the CDR3 is TGTGCCAGCACCACGGACAGGGCAAGCTACACCTTC.

DNA of the CDR3: TGTGCCAGCAGCTTAGCGGGAGGGTACGAGCAGTACTTC. It translates to CASSLAGGYEQYF. The gene calls are TRBV7-8 and TRBJ2-7; 7 positions agree with TRBD2. Germline loops: CDR1 SGHVS, CDR2 FQNEAQ. Trimming cost V 0 bases and J 4 bases; bases outside gene matches: 0. The CDR3 runs to 13 residues.

The V and J genes are TRBV5-8 and TRBJ1-5; D is undetermined. Germline lookup yields CDR1 SGHTS and CDR2 YDEGEE. This CDR3 contains 17 residues. The ends were cut back, 1 base at V and 0 bases at J, with 14 bases in the middle. The chain's CDR3 is CASSLNHISNSNQPQHF. The CDR3 DNA follows: TGTGCCAGCAGCTTGAATCACATATCAAATAGCAATCAGCCCCAGCATTTT.

The genes are TRBV10-1 and TRBJ2-1; 11 bases line up with TRBD2. Trimming at V came to 1 base and at J to 0 bases, leaving 2 bases not matched to a gene. The germline V gene encodes CDR1 WNHNN and CDR2 SYGVQD (reference sequence). The CDR3 consists of 17 residues. The CDR3: CASSEFTSGSSYNEQFF. DNA of the CDR3: TGCGCCAGCAGTGAGTTTACTAGCGGGAGCTCCTACAATGAGCAGTTCTTC.

The chain couples TRBV9 to TRBJ1-3; possible D gene TRBD1, 6 bases. V lost 0 bases, J lost 0 bases, and 16 bases lay in between. This CDR3 is built from 18 residues. Per germline, CDR1 SGDLS and CDR2 YYNGEE. The chain's CDR3 is CASSVAMDSLSSGNTIYF. The CDR3 DNA sequence: TGTGCCAGCAGCGTAGCTATGGACAGTCTCTCCTCTGGAAACACCATATATTTT.

The chain combines TRBV5-4 with TRBJ2-5; 8 bases match TRBD2. Germline V CDR1 and CDR2: SGHNT, YYREEE (reference sequence). The CDR3 has 13 amino acids. The ends lost 10 bases at V and 7 bases at J; junction bases unmatched: 12. CDR3 coding DNA: TGTGCCGTAACCGAAGCGGGGGTAGGGACCCAGTACTTC. Protein sequence: CAVTEAGVGTQYF.

This clone has just one count. This chain links TRBV5-1 with TRBJ2-3; 11 bases are shared with TRBD2. CDR1 and CDR2 from the germline V gene are SGHRS and YFSETQ. The V segment lost 0 bases and the J segment 1 base; nucleotides outside the gene matches: 7. The CDR3 is 18 amino acids. The CDR3 bases are TGCGCCAGCAGCTTGGAAACTAGCGGGAGTCTTGGCACAGATACGCAGTATTTT. Encoded protein: CASSLETSGSLGTDTQYF. The whole variable domain, remainder taken from reference TRBV5-1 and TRBJ2-3, is KAGVTQTPRYLIKTRGQQVTLSCSPISGHRSVSWYQQTPGQGLQFLFEYFSETQRNKGNFPGRFSGRQFSNSRSEMNVSTLELGDSALYLCASSLETSGSLGTDTQYFGPGTRLTVL.

The chain couples TRBV28 to TRBJ2-7; 11 nucleotides match TRBD2. Germline CDR1 is MDHEN and CDR2 is SYDVKM. The CDR3 is made up of 16 amino acids. With V trimmed by 6 bases and J by 3 bases, 10 bases remained unmatched. The DNA for the CDR3 is TGTGCCAGCAGCCAGCGAGGGGGACTAGCGGACTACGAGCAGTACTTC. It encodes CASSQRGGLADYEQYF.

A remark on this clone: A much more abundant neighbour one base away suggests this may be a read error. CDR3 sequence: CASSPSGRTDTQYF. The CDR3 DNA is TGTGCCAGCAGCCCTAGCGGGAGAACAGATACGCAGTATTTT. The gene calls are TRBV2 and TRBJ2-3, with 10 bases fitting TRBD2. Germline assignment: CDR1 SNHLY and CDR2 FYNNEI. V dropped 6 bases and J dropped 3; count of bases not matched to a gene: 3. The CDR3 loop spans 14 amino acids.

The chain carries TRBV27 and TRBJ2-3; TRBD1 matches at 8 bases. Germline trimming cut 2 bases from V and 7 bases from J; bases unmatched to any gene: 8. The germline gives CDR1 MNHEY, CDR2 SMNVEV (reference sequence). CDR3 length: 15 amino acids. The CDR3 loop reads CASSLGDRPINTQYF. CDR3 nucleotides: TGTGCCAGCAGTTTAGGGGACAGGCCCATCAATACGCAGTATTTT.

The V call is TRBV7-3, the J call TRBJ2-5; 8 nucleotides agree with TRBD1. The J call is in doubt because the DNA end fits TRBJ2-7 better. CDR1 is SGHTA, CDR2 FQGTGA, per germline. This CDR3 comprises 14 residues. The chain's CDR3 is CASRNVAGGHEQYF. DNA of the CDR3: TGTGCCAGCAGGAATGTAGCAGGGGGCCACGAGCAGTACTTC.

This sequence joins TRBV11-2 and TRBJ2-7; 8 nucleotides line up with TRBD1. Per germline, CDR1 SGHAT and CDR2 FQNNGV. Unmatched junction bases numbered 2, after V lost 0 bases and J lost 1 base. CDR3 length: 15 amino acids. The DNA of the CDR3 is TGTGCCAGCAGCTTAGAACGGACAGGGTCCTACGAGCAGTACTTC. Protein: CASSLERTGSYEQYF.

V and J are TRBV10-2 and TRBJ2-1, with 7 positions matching TRBD2. The germline CDR1 and CDR2 sequences are WSHSY and SAAADI. V trimming: 11 bases; J trimming: 6 bases; junction bases outside the gene matches: 13. The CDR3 sequence is 14 residues long. CDR3 nucleotides: TGCGCCCTTGACGGAGGGAGGGCGAGCAATGAGCAGTTCTTC. Translating gives CALDGGRASNEQFF.

This chain links TRBV2 with TRBJ2-7; maybe TRBD2 (5 bases). Germline values: CDR1 SNHLY, CDR2 FYNNEI. V dropped 6 bases and J dropped 0 bases, with 12 bases sitting between them. The CDR3 extends over 14 amino acids. CDR3 region: CASRPGGASYEQYF. In nucleotides, the CDR3 is TGTGCCAGCAGGCCAGGAGGAGCCTCCTACGAGCAGTACTTC.

This clone is a singleton in its sample. V gene TRBV28 combines with J gene TRBJ2-1; 7 nucleotides line up with TRBD1. Germline trimming cut 2 bases from V and 0 bases from J; bases unmatched to any gene: 1. The CDR3 length is 15 residues. The germline V gene encodes CDR1 MDHEN and CDR2 SYDVKM. CDR3 bases: TGTGCCAGCAGTTTAGGGACAGACTCCTACAATGAGCAGTTCTTC. This gives the protein CASSLGTDSYNEQFF.

This chain uses TRBV18 with TRBJ2-3; D remains unclear. The CDR3 extends over 13 amino acids. Germline CDR1 is KGHSH and CDR2 is LQKENI. V dropped 1 base and J dropped 5 bases, with 7 bases sitting between them. Here the CDR3 DNA reads TGTGCCAGCTCACCACAGGAGCGAGATACGCAGTATTTT. This sequence encodes CASSPQERDTQYF.

This clone appeared once. V and J are TRBV27 and TRBJ2-1; 14 bases line up with TRBD2. The germline V gene encodes CDR1 MNHEY and CDR2 SMNVEV (reference sequence). V shed 5 bases, J shed 6 bases, and the junction held 6 bases outside the gene matches. CDR3 size: 16 residues. The chain's CDR3 is CASSLGLAGVSNEQFF. CDR3 DNA sequence: TGTGCCAGCAGTCTGGGACTAGCGGGAGTAAGCAATGAGCAGTTCTTC.

The chain uses TRBV6-5 and TRBJ2-2, with D perhaps TRBD2 (5 bases). This CDR3 has 15 amino acids. V lost 6 bases to trimming and J lost 0 bases, with 11 bases between them. Germline lookup yields CDR1 MNHEY and CDR2 SVGAGI. CDR3 loop: CASSAGGSNTGELFF. The CDR3 nucleotides read TGTGCCAGCAGCGCCGGAGGTTCGAACACCGGGGAGCTGTTTTTT.

Notes on this clone: Germline is not matched at one junction end, which may reflect a read error. The genes are TRBV5-1 and TRBJ1-2; 9 nucleotides match TRBD1. Germline lookup yields CDR1 SGHRS and CDR2 YFSETQ. The CDR3 contains 15 residues. The CDR3 reads CASSPEGDRVYDYTF. CDR3 bases: TGCGCCAGCAGCCCGGAGGGGGACAGGGTCTATGACTACACCTTC. Using reference TRBV5-1 and TRBJ1-2 for the parts outside the CDR3, the full variable domain is KAGVTQTPRYLIKTRGQQVTLSCSPISGHRSVSWYQQTPGQGLQFLFEYFSETQRNKGNFPGRFSGRQFSNSRSEMNVSTLELGDSALYLCASSPEGDRVYDYTFGSGTRLTVV.

The genes are TRBV6-6 and TRBJ1-2; D is possibly TRBD1 (5 bases). Germline V CDR1 and CDR2: MNHNY, SVGAGI (reference sequence). Trimming removed 0 bases at V and 3 bases at J, with 11 bases between. The CDR3 extends over 15 amino acids. The CDR3 nucleotides are TGTGCCAGCAGTTACTCGCTTACAGGAGACTATGGCTACACCTTC. Its protein is CASSYSLTGDYGYTF.

The chain is built from TRBV5-1 and TRBJ2-7, with 11 positions matching TRBD2. Trimming cost V 5 bases and J 3 bases; bases outside gene matches: 1. Germline CDR1 SGHRS, CDR2 YFSETQ. The CDR3 is 13 amino acids. This CDR3 is CASRTSGNYEQYF. The CDR3 nucleotides read TGCGCCAGCAGGACTAGCGGGAACTACGAGCAGTACTTC.